These T cell receptor beta chains were read from a single sample in a study of PD-1 blockade in classical Hodgkin lymphoma. Only in-frame clones appear in the TCRdb table, and some are missing; sequencing was by immunoSEQ multiplex PCR. The sample yields more than 15,000 clones, over 60% seen once. The sequencing here drew on peripheral blood mononuclear cells (PBMCs), taken before the second cycle of nivolumab. The receptors shown here come from a human donor with classical Hodgkin lymphoma. CDR3s include the opening cysteine and the closing phenylalanine or tryptophan. The D gene is left open where the match is weak. Clone size is not always given. Where it is, it says once, few, many or a class for expanded clones.

V gene: TRBV4-1
clone size: NA
D gene: TRBD2
J gene: TRBJ2-2
CDR3 DNA: TGCGCCAGCAGGGGGGACGGGCGGGGGAGGGAGCTGTTTTTT
CDR3 protein: CASRGDGRGRELFF

V gene: TRBV7-9
clone size: NA
D gene: TRBD2
J gene: TRBJ2-1
CDR3 DNA: TGTGCCAGCAGCGGAGTAGCGGGAGGGGAGAAATCCTACAATGAGCAGTTCTTC
CDR3 protein: CASSGVAGGEKSYNEQFF

V gene: TRBV6-6
clone size: NA
D gene: NA
J gene: TRBJ2-2
CDR3 DNA: TGTGCCAGCAGTCAGGGAGCCGGGGAGCTGTTTTTT
CDR3 protein: CASSQGAGELFF

V gene: TRBV7-9
clone size: NA
D gene: TRBD2
J gene: TRBJ2-2
CDR3 DNA: TGTGCCAGCAGCTTGTTGGGACTAGCGGGAGCCGGGGAGCTGTTTTTT
CDR3 protein: CASSLLGLAGAGELFF

V gene: TRBV4-1
clone size: few
D gene: NA
J gene: TRBJ2-3
CDR3 DNA: TGCGCCAGCAGCCCTTACAGAAGCGCAGATACGCAGTATTTT
CDR3 protein: CASSPYRSADTQYF

V gene: TRBV19
clone size: NA
D gene: TRBD2
J gene: TRBJ2-3
CDR3 DNA: TGTGCCAGTGGAACTAGGACTAGAGCAGATACGCAGTATTTT
CDR3 protein: CASGTRTRADTQYF

V gene: TRBV5-6
clone size: NA
D gene: NA
J gene: TRBJ2-3
CDR3 DNA: TGTGCCAGCAGCTCCCACGGGACGGGCACAGATACGCAGTATTTT
CDR3 protein: CASSSHGTGTDTQYF

V gene: TRBV6-6
clone size: medium-sized
D gene: TRBD2
J gene: TRBJ2-7
CDR3 DNA: TGTGCCAGCAGTCAACTAGCGGGAGGGCAATACGAGCAGTACTTC
CDR3 protein: CASSQLAGGQYEQYF

V gene: TRBV2
clone size: few
D gene: TRBD2
J gene: TRBJ2-7
CDR3 DNA: TGTGCCAGCAAGGGAGGACTAGCGGGCCTCTCCTACGAGCAGTACTTC
CDR3 protein: CASKGGLAGLSYEQYF

V gene: TRBV28
clone size: NA
D gene: NA
J gene: TRBJ1-5
CDR3 DNA: TGTGCCAGCAGTCCCCCCCTAGCCAGGGAGCGCAATCAGCCCCAGCATTTT
CDR3 protein: CASSPPLARERNQPQHF

V gene: TRBV11-3
clone size: NA
D gene: TRBD1
J gene: TRBJ2-7
CDR3 DNA: TGTGCCAGCAGCTTAGCTCCGGGACAGGGCTACGAGCAGTACTTC
CDR3 protein: CASSLAPGQGYEQYF

V gene: TRBV19
clone size: NA
D gene: NA
J gene: TRBJ1-2
CDR3 DNA: TGTGCCAGTAGTACCCGGGACACCCTCCGTACTAACTATGGCTACACCTTC
CDR3 protein: CASSTRDTLRTNYGYTF

V gene: TRBV6-5
clone size: NA
D gene: TRBD1
J gene: TRBJ2-3
CDR3 DNA: TGTGCCAGCAGAGGACAGGGGATCACAGATACGCAGTATTTT
CDR3 protein: CASRGQGITDTQYF

V gene: TRBV2
clone size: NA
D gene: NA
J gene: TRBJ2-3
CDR3 DNA: TGTGCCAGCATGGTCAGCACAGATACGCAGTATTTT
CDR3 protein: CASMVSTDTQYF

V gene: TRBV6-4
clone size: NA
D gene: TRBD2
J gene: TRBJ2-1
CDR3 DNA: TGTGCCAGCAGTTATAGCGGGAGTAGGGATGAGCAGTTCTTC
CDR3 protein: CASSYSGSRDEQFF